The source of this T cell receptor (beta chain) is a study of blood T cell repertoires in COVID-19. Study as a whole: The study drew acute and convalescent COVID-19 samples from the United States, Italy and Spain.

V was clipped by 5 bases and J by 3 bases; unmatched bases: 9. CDR1 is SGHNT, CDR2 YENEEA, per germline. The CDR3 spans 16 residues. Study members were between about 18 and 95 years old and lived in over 20 US regions. Donors of Cohort 3 who recovered were those that had two negative PCRs, clearance, or symptom resolution. Repertoires were generated with immunoSEQ multiplex PCR, while TCRdb's copy carries only in-frame clones and drops some. In the table there are over 150,000 clones, around 85% of which are singletons. This chain connects TRBV11-3 to TRBJ2-2; 7 positions agree with TRBD1. This TCR came from a man between 40 and 49 years old who had recovered from COVID-19. Sequenced: PBMCs or T cells enriched from blood (not recorded which). The CDR3: CASSEHRGGDTGELFF. CDR3 bases: TGTGCCAGCAGCGAGCACAGGGGTGGGGACACCGGGGAGCTGTTTTTT.